This TCR beta chain was retrieved from a study of blood T cell repertoires in COVID-19. Study-wide background: Collection of acute and convalescent COVID-19 samples took place in the United States, Italy and Spain. PBMCs, B-cell-depleted T cells, or T cells were the source of the cDNA or gDNA that made up the material.

This clone appeared once. Per the original data handling: Estimated nucleated cell counts came from reference gene primer amplification. Assay: immunoSEQ multiplex PCR; the TCRdb copy retains only in-frame clones and omits some. D and trimming come from the DNA, and the V and J calls and clone size come from that table. The table lists roughly 73,000 clones, around nine tenths of them singletons. The sequencing input was peripheral blood. The origin of this receptor is a man in his 70s with active or convalescent COVID-19.

CDR3 region: CASTDGDRIAKNIQYF. DNA for the CDR3: TGTGCCAGCACCGATGGGGACAGGATAGCCAAAAACATTCAGTACTTC. V and J are TRBV2 and TRBJ2-4, with 8 bases fitting TRBD1. Germline trimming cut 7 bases from V and 0 bases from J; bases unmatched to any gene: 8. Germline V gives CDR1 SNHLY, CDR2 FYNNEI. The CDR3 covers 16 residues.